This TCR beta chain is from a study of memory CD4+ T cells and cytomegalovirus serostatus. Whole-study results and caveats: CD4+ memory repertoires contained about 40% of the roughly 150 reported CMV TCRbeta sequences.

CDR3 length: 13 residues. Germline values: CDR1 LNHDA, CDR2 SQIVND (reference sequence). V gave up 9 bases and J gave up 5 bases; unmatched junction bases: 5. Single viable CD3+CD4+CD8-CD45RO+ cells were sorted as the memory CD4+ T cells. Here immunoSEQ multiplex PCR was the method, and the copy in TCRdb shows in-frame clones only, minus some. The sample yields tens of thousands of clones, roughly 83% seen once. There are a few counts of this clone. As yet, its antigen is unknown. The TCR originated in an adult in good health and CMV-seronegative. The V and J genes are TRBV19 and TRBJ2-3, with 10 bases fitting TRBD1. The sample consisted of memory CD4+ T cells from blood. CDR3 coding DNA: TGTGCCAGCGGGGACAGGGGAATAGATACGCAGTATTTT. It translates to CASGDRGIDTQYF.